This T cell receptor (beta chain) was captured in a study of identical twins. TCRdb reprocessed the 5' RACE reads with MiXCR, giving one entry per CDR3 protein. In the table there are more than 1.5 million distinct CDR3 sequences, around 29% of which are singletons. Only a few counts were recorded for this clonotype. From germline, CDR1 is MGHDK and CDR2 SYGVNS. The CDR3 has 16 residues. V lost 2 bases to trimming and J lost 2 bases; unmatched junction nucleotides: 4. The sample comprised cord blood. The rearrangement links TRBV25-1 to TRBJ2-7; TRBD2 matches at 12 bases. The sequence was obtained from a newborn girl in good health. The CDR3 loop is CASSETLAGGPYEQYF. The CDR3, as DNA: TGTGCCAGCAGTGAAACCCTAGCGGGAGGGCCCTACGAGCAGTACTTC.